This entry features one TCR beta chain sequence. The antigen is undetermined. This sample is drawn from a study of shared clonotypes between healthy human individuals. An assay was performed, and its level was deep. Method: immunoSEQ multiplex PCR; TCRdb's copy keeps in-frame clones and lacks some. Of 660,000 or so clones in the sample, approximately 96% were seen once. Whole-study results and caveats: Generally, naive subsets came out with larger estimated richness than memory subsets.

CD45RO-negative cells were positively selected for CCR7, leaving out terminally differentiated effector memory CD45RA+ cells. Looked up from germline, CDR1 is MDHEN and CDR2 is SYDVKM. The V and J ends lost 1 base and 9 bases respectively, with 4 bases between them. This CDR3 comprises 11 residues. The sequenced sample was naive CD8+ T cells sorted from blood. The receptor comes from a woman in her 30s in good health. The chain combines TRBV28 with TRBJ2-1; D call uncertain. This CDR3 reads CASSLSPEQFF. CDR3 in DNA: TGTGCCAGCAGTTTATCGCCTGAGCAGTTCTTC.